The entry that follows covers one TCR beta chain sequence. This record belongs to a study of blood T cells in healthy people across ages. Each donor supplied ten milliliters of peripheral blood. The CDR3 spans 14 residues. The germline CDR1 and CDR2 sequences are KGHSH and LQKENI. Trimming removed 4 bases at V and 5 bases at J, with 14 bases between. A J-beta primer mix and a sample-barcoded 5' primer were used in a second PCR of about 6 to 12 cycles. One entry per CDR3 protein results from TCRdb running MiXCR on the 5' RACE reads. The sample includes over a million distinct CDR3 sequences, approximately 43% of them seen just once.

What was sequenced was blood. The chain joins TRBV18 to TRBJ1-1; D not certain. This clonotype was sampled from a young woman in good health. CDR3 sequence (DNA): TGTGCCAGCTCACTCAAGGATCTAAGGACTGAAGCTTTCTTT. It is translated as CASSLKDLRTEAFF.